Given below is one TCR beta chain in context. Its antigen is unknown. The data were taken from a study of shared clonotypes between healthy human individuals. Positively selected for CCR7, the CD45RO-negative cells used as naive CD8 cells excluded terminally differentiated effector memory CD45RA+ cells. The table came from immunoSEQ multiplex PCR; TCRdb's copy has only in-frame clones and leaves some out. This table holds fewer than 1 million clones, about 96% found once. Study-level findings and limits: What naive subsets generally showed was a larger estimated richness than memory subsets showed.

The sample consisted of naive CD8+ T cells sorted from blood. The clonotype comes from a young man in good health.

CDR3 in amino acids: CASSKCHLLTGSYSGANVLTF. CDR3 nucleotides: TGTGCCAGCAGCAAATGCCACCTTCTCACAGGGAGCTACTCTGGGGCCAACGTCCTGACTTTC. This chain joins TRBV21-1 and TRBJ2-6; the D call in the table, TRBD1, was not verified against the DNA. TRBV21-1 is a pseudogene locus. The CDR3 is made up of 21 amino acids.